The clone carrying this T cell receptor beta chain was seen repeatedly, ten times or more. MiXCR, applied by TCRdb to the 5' RACE reads, yields one record per CDR3 protein. The sample gives roughly 120,000 distinct CDR3 sequences, about 7% of which show up once; roughly 3% is in the top ten. The data are from a study of T cells after yellow fever vaccination. V trimming: 3 bases; J trimming: 6 bases; junction bases outside the gene matches: 2. CDR3 size: 15 residues. CDR1 is SGHRS and CDR2 is YFSETQ in the germline V gene. This TCR derives from a man aged 18 to 29 who received the YFV17D yellow fever vaccine. Sequenced here: CD4+ T cells sorted from PBMCs, sampled roughly 46 days after the first yellow fever vaccination. The genes are TRBV5-1 and TRBJ2-3, with TRBD2 matching over 15 bases. Here the CDR3 reads CASSSGTSGGDTQYF. CDR3 bases: TGCGCCAGCAGCTCGGGGACTAGCGGGGGGGATACGCAGTATTTT.